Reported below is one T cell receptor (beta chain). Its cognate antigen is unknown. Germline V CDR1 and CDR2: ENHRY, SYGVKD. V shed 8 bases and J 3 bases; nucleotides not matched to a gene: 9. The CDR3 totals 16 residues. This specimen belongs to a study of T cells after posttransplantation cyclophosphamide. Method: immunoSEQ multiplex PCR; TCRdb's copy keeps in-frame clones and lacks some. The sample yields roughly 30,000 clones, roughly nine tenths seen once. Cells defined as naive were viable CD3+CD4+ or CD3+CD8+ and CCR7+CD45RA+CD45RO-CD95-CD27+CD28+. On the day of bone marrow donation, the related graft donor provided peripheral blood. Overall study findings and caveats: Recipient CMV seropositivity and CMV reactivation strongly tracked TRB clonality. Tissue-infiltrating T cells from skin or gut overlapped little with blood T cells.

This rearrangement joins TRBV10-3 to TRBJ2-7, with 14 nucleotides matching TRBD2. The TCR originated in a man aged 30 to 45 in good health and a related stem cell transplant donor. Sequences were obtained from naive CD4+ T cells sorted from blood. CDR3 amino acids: CAIAPGTSGRDYEQYF. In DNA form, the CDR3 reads TGTGCCATCGCCCCCGGGACTAGCGGGAGAGACTACGAGCAGTACTTC.